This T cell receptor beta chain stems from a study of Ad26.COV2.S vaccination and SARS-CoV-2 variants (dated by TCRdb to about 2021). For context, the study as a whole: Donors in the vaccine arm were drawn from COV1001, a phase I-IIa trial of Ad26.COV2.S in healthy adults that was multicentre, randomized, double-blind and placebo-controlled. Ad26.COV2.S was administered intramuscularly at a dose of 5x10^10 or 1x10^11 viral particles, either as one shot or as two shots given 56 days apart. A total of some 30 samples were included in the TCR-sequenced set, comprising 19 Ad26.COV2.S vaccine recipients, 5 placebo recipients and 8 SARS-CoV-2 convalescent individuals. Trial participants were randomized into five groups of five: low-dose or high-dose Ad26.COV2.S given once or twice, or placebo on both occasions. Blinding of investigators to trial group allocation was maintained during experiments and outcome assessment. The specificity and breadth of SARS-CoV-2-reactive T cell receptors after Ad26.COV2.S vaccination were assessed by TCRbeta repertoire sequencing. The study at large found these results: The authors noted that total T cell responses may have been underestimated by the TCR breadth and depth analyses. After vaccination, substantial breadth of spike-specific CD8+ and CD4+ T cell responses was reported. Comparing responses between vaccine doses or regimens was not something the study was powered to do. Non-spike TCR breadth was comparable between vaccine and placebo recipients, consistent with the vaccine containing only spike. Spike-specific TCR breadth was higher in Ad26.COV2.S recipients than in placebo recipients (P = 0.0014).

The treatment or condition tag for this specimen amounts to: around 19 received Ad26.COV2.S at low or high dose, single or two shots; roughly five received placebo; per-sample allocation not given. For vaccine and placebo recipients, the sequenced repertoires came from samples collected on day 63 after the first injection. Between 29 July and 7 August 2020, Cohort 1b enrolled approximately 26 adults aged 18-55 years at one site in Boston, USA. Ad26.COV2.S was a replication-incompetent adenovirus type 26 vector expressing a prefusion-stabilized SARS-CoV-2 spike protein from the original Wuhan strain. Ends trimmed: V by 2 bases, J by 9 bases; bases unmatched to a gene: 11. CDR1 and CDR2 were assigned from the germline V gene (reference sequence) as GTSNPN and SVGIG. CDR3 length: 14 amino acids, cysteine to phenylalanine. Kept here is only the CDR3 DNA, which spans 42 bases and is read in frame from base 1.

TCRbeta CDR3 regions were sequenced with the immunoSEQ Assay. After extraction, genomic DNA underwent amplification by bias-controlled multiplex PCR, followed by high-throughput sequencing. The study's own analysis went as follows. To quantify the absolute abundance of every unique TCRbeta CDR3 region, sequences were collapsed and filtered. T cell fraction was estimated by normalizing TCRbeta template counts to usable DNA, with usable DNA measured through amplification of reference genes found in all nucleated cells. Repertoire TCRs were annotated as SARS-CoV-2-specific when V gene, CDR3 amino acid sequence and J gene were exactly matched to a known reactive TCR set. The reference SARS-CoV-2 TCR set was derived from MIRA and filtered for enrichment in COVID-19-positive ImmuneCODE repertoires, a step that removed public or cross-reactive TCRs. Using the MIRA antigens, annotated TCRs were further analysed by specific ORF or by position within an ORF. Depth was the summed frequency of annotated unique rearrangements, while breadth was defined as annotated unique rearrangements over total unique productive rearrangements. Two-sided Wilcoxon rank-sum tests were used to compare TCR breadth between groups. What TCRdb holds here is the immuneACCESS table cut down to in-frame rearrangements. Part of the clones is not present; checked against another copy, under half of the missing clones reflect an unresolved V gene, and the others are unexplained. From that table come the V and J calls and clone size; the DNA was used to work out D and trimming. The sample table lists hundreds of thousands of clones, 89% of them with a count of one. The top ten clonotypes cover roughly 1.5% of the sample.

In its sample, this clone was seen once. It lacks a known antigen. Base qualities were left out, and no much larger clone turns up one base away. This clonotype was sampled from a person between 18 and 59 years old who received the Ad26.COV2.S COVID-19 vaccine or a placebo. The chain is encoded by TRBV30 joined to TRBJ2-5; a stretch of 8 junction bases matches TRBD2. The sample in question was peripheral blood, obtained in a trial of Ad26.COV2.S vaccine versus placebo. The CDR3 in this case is CAWSPGLAGGSQYF. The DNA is TGTGCCTGGAGTCCCGGACTAGCCGGAGGGTCCCAGTACTTC.